The entry below gives a single TCR beta chain sequence along with its context. As yet, its antigen is unknown. The data belong to a study of T cells in localized non-small cell lung cancer. Findings and limits, study-wide: Higher T cell density in the blood was associated with longer overall survival, whereas higher adjacent-lung clonality associated with shorter survival. The tumor had only one region sequenced, so heterogeneity remains possible. Appearances in adjacent lung were noted for a median approximately 50 of the top 100 tumor clones. Uninvolved adjacent lung showed higher T cell clonality than tumor.

TCRdb's copy holds only in-frame clones and misses some; the assay was immunoSEQ multiplex PCR. The sample holds around 30,000 clones; approximately 89% are singletons and the top ten take about 28%. The ends were cut back, 4 bases at V and 4 bases at J, with 15 bases in the middle. Germline V gene sequence: CDR1 SGHRS, CDR2 YFSETQ. The CDR3 totals 15 residues. The receptor was isolated from an older female donor with stage I lung adenocarcinoma. This chain connects TRBV5-1 to TRBJ2-1, with D perhaps matching TRBD1 (6 bases). The source material was peripheral blood, sampled before any cancer treatment. This CDR3 is CASSLGQIRYNEQFF. In DNA, the CDR3 is TGCGCCAGCAGCCTAGGACAGATAAGATACAATGAGCAGTTCTTC.